Each of the 20 T cell receptor beta chains below was sequenced from the same sample in a study of T cells after yellow fever vaccination (dated by TCRdb to between 2018 and 2021). Preparation of the library involved 5' RACE. Sequencing was performed on an Illumina NovaSeq 6000. Using fastp trimming at Q25 and MiXCR clonotype assembly, TCRdb reanalyzed the public sequencing data and kept in-frame beta chains. Rows matching on CDR3 protein sequence are summarized as one entry with the most common DNA and genes. The sample table holds roughly 160,000 distinct CDR3 sequences, of which around 9.7% were seen once. Around 33% of the sample is held by the ten biggest clonotypes. The intended sense of this specimen's treatment or condition label: live attenuated yellow fever vaccine strain. The material sequenced was CD8+ T cells sorted from PBMCs, taken 45 days after the yellow fever booster vaccination. Receptors originate from a man aged 18-30 years who received the YFV17D yellow fever vaccine.

The chain is built from TRBV6-2 or TRBV6-3 and TRBJ1-6; 7 nucleotides agree with TRBD1. J lost 8 bases, V lost 2 bases, and 15 bases had no gene match. The CDR3 is 18 residues long. Germline CDR1 MNHEY, CDR2 SVGEGT. This CDR3 is CASSYTGRTGFFYSPLHF. CDR3 coding DNA: TGTGCCAGCAGTTACACCGGCCGGACAGGCTTTTTTTATTCACCCCTCCACTTT.

This clonotype was found many times. This chain uses TRBV5-1 with TRBJ2-6; D ambiguous. Trimming shortened V by 2 bases and J by 0 bases, and 3 bases separated the two germline ends. The germline V gene encodes CDR1 SGHRS and CDR2 YFSETQ. The CDR3 contains 14 residues. The DNA of the CDR3 is TGCGCCAGCAGCTTACACTCTGGGGCCAACGTCCTGACTTTC. Protein product: CASSLHSGANVLTF.

This clonotype was recorded at least ten times. V gene TRBV15 combines with J gene TRBJ1-2; D unclear. V gave up 0 bases and J gave up 4 bases, with 15 bases separating them. This CDR3 region has 16 residues. Germline V gene data show CDR1 as LNHNV and CDR2 as YYDKDF (reference sequence). CDR3 DNA: TGTGCCACCAGCAGAGATACGGGAAGCACTATCTATGGCTACACCTTC. Protein product: CATSRDTGSTIYGYTF.

A few counts support this clonotype. The chain uses TRBV28 and TRBJ2-5; 10 nucleotides match TRBD2. Germline-derived CDR1 and CDR2 are MDHEN and SYDVKM. V lost 10 bases and J lost 10; bases outside the gene matches: 12. CDR3 length equals 13 residues. The CDR3 region is CATTSGGAVNQYF. CDR3 DNA sequence: TGTGCCACCACAAGCGGGGGGGCCGTGAACCAGTACTTC.

The chain combines TRBV6-2 or TRBV6-3 with TRBJ2-7; 7 nucleotides match TRBD2. Trimming took 7 bases from V and 4 from J; bases not matched to a gene: 10. CDR1 is MNHEY and CDR2 is SVGEGT in the germline V gene. The CDR3 runs to 14 residues. The CDR3 protein is CASNPAGGGYEQYV. CDR3 in DNA: TGTGCCAGCAACCCCGCTGGGGGGGGATACGAGCAGTACGTC.

This clonotype has more than one count but fewer than ten. The rearrangement links TRBV16 to TRBJ2-1; D possibly uses TRBD1 or TRBD2 (6 bases each). V was pared by 0 bases and J by 3 bases, with 9 bases between. The CDR3 runs to 15 residues. CDR1 is KGHSY, CDR2 FQNENV, per germline. The CDR3 sequence is CASSQSGGGYNEQFF. The CDR3 coding sequence is TGTGCCAGCAGCCAATCAGGGGGAGGCTACAATGAGCAGTTCTTC.

This chain connects TRBV29-1 to TRBJ2-1; 8 bases align to TRBD2. V lost 4 bases and J lost 8; bases outside the gene matches: 4. Germline V gene lookup returns CDR1 SQVTM and CDR2 ANQGSEA. This CDR3 spans 12 amino acids. The CDR3 nucleotides read TGCAGCGTTGTCGGGGGGGCTGATGAGCAGTTCTTC. As protein: CSVVGGADEQFF.

The V call is TRBV6-5, the J call TRBJ2-5, with D possibly being TRBD1 (6 bases). Trimming removed 5 bases from V and 10 bases from J, with 14 bases in between. The germline V gene has CDR1 MNHEY and CDR2 SVGAGI. The CDR3 extends over 12 amino acids. The CDR3 is CASSADRMNQYF. Written as DNA, the CDR3 is TGTGCCAGCAGTGCAGACAGGATGAACCAGTACTTC.

This clonotype was seen more than once but under ten times. The V call is TRBV27, the J call TRBJ2-7, with D perhaps matching TRBD1 or TRBD2 (6 bases each). This CDR3 is built from 11 residues. Germline CDR1 reads MNHEY; CDR2 reads SMNVEV (reference sequence). With 5 bases removed from V and 9 bases from J, the gap between germline ends came to 11 bases. The DNA of the CDR3 is TGTGCCAGCAGTGGGGGCGGGGCGCAGTACGTC. The encoded protein is CASSGGGAQYV.

This clonotype was picked up a small number of times. CDR3 DNA sequence: TGTGCCAGCACCCGACACCCAGATACGCAGTATTTT. It is translated as CASTRHPDTQYF. The rearrangement joins TRBV7-2 to TRBJ2-3; D is ambiguous. Germline loops: CDR1 SGHTA, CDR2 FQGNSA. The CDR3 extends over 12 amino acids. The V and J ends lost 7 bases and 4 bases respectively, with 9 bases between them.

This clonotype was seen a few times. V usage is TRBV7-9 and J usage is TRBJ2-3; 13 bases match TRBD2. The CDR3 loop spans 20 amino acids. Germline V gives CDR1 SEHNR, CDR2 FQNEAQ (reference sequence). With 5 bases clipped from V and 8 bases from J, the junction kept 22 bases outside the gene matches. The CDR3 spells CASSPRTSGGALITQRTQYF. The DNA for the CDR3 is TGTGCCAGCAGCCCTCGCACTAGCGGGGGGGCGCTGATCACTCAGCGTACGCAGTATTTT.

V and J are TRBV27 and TRBJ2-3; D gene ambiguous. The CDR3 has 13 residues. Germline CDR1 MNHEY, CDR2 SMNVEV (reference sequence). The V and J ends lost 3 bases and 10 bases respectively, with 14 bases between them. CDR3 sequence reads: CASSFSDRFPQYF. CDR3 sequence (DNA): TGTGCCAGCAGTTTTTCCGACCGTTTTCCGCAGTATTTT.

This clonotype was seen ten or more times. The chain employs TRBV15 and TRBJ2-1; 8 bases fit TRBD2. There are 15 residues in the CDR3. Unmatched junction bases numbered 2, after V lost 0 bases and J lost 4 bases. Germline V gene lookup returns CDR1 LNHNV and CDR2 YYDKDF (reference sequence). Here the CDR3 reads CATSREAGGYNEQFF. The CDR3 DNA follows: TGTGCCACCAGCAGAGAGGCGGGGGGATACAATGAGCAGTTCTTC.

This clonotype was seen a handful of times. The CDR3: CASSLENRHGYTF. The CDR3, as DNA: TGTGCCAGCAGCTTAGAGAACCGGCATGGCTACACCTTC. The chain has TRBV11-2 and TRBJ1-2, with unresolved D. The germline V gene encodes CDR1 SGHAT and CDR2 FQNNGV. Trimming pared 0 bases from V and 6 bases from J, leaving 8 bases between. The CDR3 runs to 13 residues.

J is TRBJ2-7 and V is TRBV11-2, with TRBD2 matching 12 bases. The ends lost 1 base at V and 4 bases at J; junction bases unmatched: 2. CDR1 SGHAT and CDR2 FQNNGV come from the germline V gene. The CDR3 is 15 amino acids. The CDR3 DNA reads TGTGCCAGCAGCTTAGCCGGACTAGCGGGGTACGAGCAGTACTTC. The encoded protein is CASSLAGLAGYEQYF.

This clonotype occurred many times. The rearrangement uses TRBV5-1 and TRBJ2-1; D uncertain. CDR1 is SGHRS, CDR2 YFSETQ, per germline. With 1 base removed from V and 0 bases from J, the gap between germline ends came to 14 bases. This CDR3 region has 17 residues. The CDR3 sequence: CASSLSAAVSSYNEQFF. The CDR3 coding sequence is TGCGCCAGCAGCTTGTCCGCGGCGGTCAGCTCCTACAATGAGCAGTTCTTC.

This clonotype was found many times. This chain links TRBV9 with TRBJ1-1, with D hard to call. The CDR3 runs 15 residues. The V and J ends lost 0 bases and 0 bases respectively, with 9 bases between them. Germline V gene data show CDR1 as SGDLS and CDR2 as YYNGEE. For the CDR3, the DNA is TGTGCCAGCAGCGTAGGAGTGGCCCTGAACACTGAAGCTTTCTTT. It specifies CASSVGVALNTEAFF. The entire variable domain, with the rest obtained from reference TRBV9 and TRBJ1-1, is as follows: DSGVTQTPKHLITATGQRVTLRCSPRSGDLSVYWYQQSLDQGLQFLIQYYNGEERAKGNILERFSAQQFPDLHSELNLSSLELGDSALYFCASSVGVALNTEAFFGQGTRLTVV.

The chain links TRBV29-1 to TRBJ1-2; D unresolved. V gave up 4 bases and J gave up 8 bases, with 14 bases separating them. This CDR3 contains 12 residues. Germline V lookup: CDR1 SQVTM, CDR2 ANQGSEA. The chain's CDR3 is CSVGPPGGGYTF. The CDR3 DNA is TGCAGCGTTGGTCCACCCGGTGGAGGCTACACCTTC.

This clonotype was seen more than once but under ten times. This sequence joins TRBV7-2 and TRBJ2-3; 7 bases agree with TRBD2. V trimming: 4 bases; J trimming: 0 bases; junction bases outside the gene matches: 7. The CDR3 runs 16 residues. Per germline, CDR1 SGHTA and CDR2 FQGNSA. For the CDR3, the DNA is TGTGCCAGCAGCTCCCCTCTAGCGGAGAGCACAGATACGCAGTATTTT. As protein: CASSSPLAESTDTQYF.

This clonotype was found a few times. The V gene is TRBV9, the J gene TRBJ2-3, with D possibly being TRBD2 (7 bases). V lost 3 bases and J lost 4, with 9 bases in between. CDR3 length equals 13 residues. Germline CDR1 SGDLS, CDR2 YYNGEE. The chain's CDR3 is CASSGGGADTQYF. CDR3 DNA sequence: TGTGCCAGCAGCGGGGGGGGCGCAGATACGCAGTATTTT.